This T cell receptor beta chain was captured by sequencing in a study of T cells in Graves' hyperthyroidism and ophthalmopathy. Study-wide results and limits: A 13 V-J signature model discriminated ophthalmopathy versus stable hyperthyroidism. Clonotypes that were expanded in thyroid above 0.001 mostly appeared in blood too.

Regions amplified from RNA transcripts were the TCR beta CDR3 regions. An initial round of RT-PCR targeting the TCR CDR3 relied on the HTBI primer set. TCRdb re-derived calls from the multiplex PCR reads in MiXCR, one entry per CDR3 protein. The sample records about 600,000 distinct CDR3 sequences, about 14% being singletons. Cells are PBMCs isolated from about 10 ml of fresh blood. The CDR3 has 15 residues. Trimming removed 3 bases from V and 0 bases from J; junction bases left unmatched: 3. Germline lookup yields CDR1 MNHNS and CDR2 SASEGT. Many counts were recorded for this clonotype. The antigen is not known.

The source of this sequence is a woman aged 50 to 60 with Graves' ophthalmopathy. This chain links TRBV6-1 with TRBJ2-3, with 7 bases identical to TRBD2. Sequences were obtained from blood. This CDR3 reads CASSDLAGSTDTQYF. The CDR3, as DNA: TGTGCCAGCAGTGACTTAGCGGGTAGCACAGATACGCAGTATTTT.